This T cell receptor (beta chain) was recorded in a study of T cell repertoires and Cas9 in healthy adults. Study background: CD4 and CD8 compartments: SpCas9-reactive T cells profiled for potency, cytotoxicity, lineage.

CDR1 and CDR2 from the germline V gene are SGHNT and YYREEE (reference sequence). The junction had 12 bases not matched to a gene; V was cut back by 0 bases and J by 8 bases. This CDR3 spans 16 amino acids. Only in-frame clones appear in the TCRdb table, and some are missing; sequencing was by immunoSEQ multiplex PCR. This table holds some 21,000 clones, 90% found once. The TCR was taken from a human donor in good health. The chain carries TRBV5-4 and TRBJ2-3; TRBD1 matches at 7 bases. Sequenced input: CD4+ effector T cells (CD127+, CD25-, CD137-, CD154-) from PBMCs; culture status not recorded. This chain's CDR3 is CASSLVQGSPLGTQYF. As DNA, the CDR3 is TGTGCCAGCAGCTTGGTACAGGGGTCCCCCCTTGGTACGCAGTATTTT.